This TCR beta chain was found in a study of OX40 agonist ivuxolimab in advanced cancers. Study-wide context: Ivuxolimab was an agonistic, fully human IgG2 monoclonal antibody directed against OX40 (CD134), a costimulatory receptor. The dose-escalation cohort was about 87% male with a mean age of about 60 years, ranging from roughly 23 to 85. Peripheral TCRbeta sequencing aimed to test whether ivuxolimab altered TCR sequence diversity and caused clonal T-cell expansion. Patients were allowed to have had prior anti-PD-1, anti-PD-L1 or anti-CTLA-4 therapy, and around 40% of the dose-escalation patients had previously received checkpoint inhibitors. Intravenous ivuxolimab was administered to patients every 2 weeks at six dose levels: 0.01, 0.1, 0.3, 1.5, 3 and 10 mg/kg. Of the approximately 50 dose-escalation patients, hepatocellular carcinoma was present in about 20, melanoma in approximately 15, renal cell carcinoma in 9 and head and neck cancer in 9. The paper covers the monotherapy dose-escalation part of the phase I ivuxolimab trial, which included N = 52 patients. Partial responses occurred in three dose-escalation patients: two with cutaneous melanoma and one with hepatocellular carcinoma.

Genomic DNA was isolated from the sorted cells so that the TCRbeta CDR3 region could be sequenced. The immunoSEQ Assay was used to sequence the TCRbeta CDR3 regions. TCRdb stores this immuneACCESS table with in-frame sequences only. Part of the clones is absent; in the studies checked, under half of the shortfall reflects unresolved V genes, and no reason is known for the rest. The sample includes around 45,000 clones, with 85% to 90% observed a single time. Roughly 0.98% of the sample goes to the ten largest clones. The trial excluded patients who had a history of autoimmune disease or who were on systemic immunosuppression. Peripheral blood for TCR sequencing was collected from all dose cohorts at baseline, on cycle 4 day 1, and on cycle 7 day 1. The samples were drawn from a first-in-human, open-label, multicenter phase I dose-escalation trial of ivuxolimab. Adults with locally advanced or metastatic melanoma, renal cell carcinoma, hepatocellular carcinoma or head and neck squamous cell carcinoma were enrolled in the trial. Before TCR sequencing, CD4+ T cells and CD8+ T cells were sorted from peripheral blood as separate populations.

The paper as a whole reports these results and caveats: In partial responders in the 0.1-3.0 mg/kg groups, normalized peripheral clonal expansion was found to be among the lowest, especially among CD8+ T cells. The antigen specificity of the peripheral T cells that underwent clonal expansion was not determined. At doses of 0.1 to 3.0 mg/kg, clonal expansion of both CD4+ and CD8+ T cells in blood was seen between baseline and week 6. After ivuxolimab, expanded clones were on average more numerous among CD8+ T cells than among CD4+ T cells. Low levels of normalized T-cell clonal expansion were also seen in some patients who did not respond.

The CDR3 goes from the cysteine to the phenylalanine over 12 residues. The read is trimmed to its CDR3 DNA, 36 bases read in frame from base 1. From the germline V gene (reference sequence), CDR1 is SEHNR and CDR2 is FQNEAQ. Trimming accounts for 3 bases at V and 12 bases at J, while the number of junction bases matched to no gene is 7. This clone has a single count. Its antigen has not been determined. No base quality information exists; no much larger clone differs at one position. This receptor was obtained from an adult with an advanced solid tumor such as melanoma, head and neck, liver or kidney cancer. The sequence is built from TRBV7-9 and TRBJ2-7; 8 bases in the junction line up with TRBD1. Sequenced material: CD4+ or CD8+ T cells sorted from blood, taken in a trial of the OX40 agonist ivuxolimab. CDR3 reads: CASSFGDRIGYF. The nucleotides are TGTGCCAGCAGCTTCGGGGACAGGATCGGGTACTTC.